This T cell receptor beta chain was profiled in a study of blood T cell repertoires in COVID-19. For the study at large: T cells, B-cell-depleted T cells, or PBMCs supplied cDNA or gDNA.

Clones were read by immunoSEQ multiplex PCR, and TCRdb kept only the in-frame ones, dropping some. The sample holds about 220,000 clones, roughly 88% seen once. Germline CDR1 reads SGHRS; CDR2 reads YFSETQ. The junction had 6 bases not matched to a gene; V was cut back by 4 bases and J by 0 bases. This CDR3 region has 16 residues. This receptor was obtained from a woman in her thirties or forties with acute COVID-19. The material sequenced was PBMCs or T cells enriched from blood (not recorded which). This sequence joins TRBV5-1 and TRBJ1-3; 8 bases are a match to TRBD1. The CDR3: CASSPGQGSSGNTIYF. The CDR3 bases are TGCGCCAGCAGCCCCGGACAGGGATCCTCTGGAAACACCATATATTTT.